A single sample is the source of the 15 T cell receptor beta chains below, sequenced in a study of cytomegalovirus exposure and HLA in healthy donors. 60 Vbeta and 13 Jbeta primers were used in PCR. The protocol was immunoSEQ multiplex PCR, while the TCRdb copy is restricted to in-frame clones and leaves out a portion. The sample holds 100,000 or so clones; around 82% are singletons and the top ten take under 4.5%. Sequencing was carried out using PBMCs. These receptor sequences come from a woman aged 45-65 years in good health and CMV-seropositive.

The chain carries TRBV6-5 and TRBJ1-4, with a weak D call TRBD1 (6 bases). The germline V and J ends were trimmed by 6 bases and 13 bases, with 15 bases remaining between them. Germline CDR1 is MNHEY and CDR2 is SVGAGI. The CDR3 consists of 12 residues. The CDR3 loop reads CASSPDSLRLFF. Written as DNA, the CDR3 is TGTGCCAGCAGCCCGGACAGCTTAAGACTGTTTTTT.

This clone was observed once. This chain joins TRBV2 and TRBJ1-2, with D tentatively TRBD1 (5 bases). Germline CDR1 reads SNHLY; CDR2 reads FYNNEI. Trimming stripped 11 bases from V and 5 bases from J, with 15 bases between. The CDR3 has 12 amino acids. The DNA of the CDR3 is TGTGCCTCACAACAGGCCCTTTATGGCTACACCTTC. Protein sequence: CASQQALYGYTF.

The J gene is TRBJ1-1, the V gene TRBV9, with D tentatively TRBD1 (6 bases). The CDR3 consists of 13 residues. Trimming removed 3 bases at V and 5 bases at J, with 11 bases between. CDR1 is SGDLS, CDR2 YYNGEE, per germline. In nucleotides, the CDR3 is TGTGCCAGCAGCGCCGGGGGGCTAACTGAAGCTTTCTTT. This gives the protein CASSAGGLTEAFF.

The rearrangement links TRBV4-2 to TRBJ2-1; D not resolved. CDR1 and CDR2 (germline): LGHNA, YNFKEQ. V dropped 2 bases and J dropped 0 bases, with 14 bases sitting between them. The CDR3 length is 17 residues. CDR3 loop: CASSQYERTSSYNEQFF. CDR3 nucleotides: TGTGCCAGCAGCCAATACGAGCGTACGAGCTCCTACAATGAGCAGTTCTTC.

V is TRBV6-5 and J is TRBJ2-3; a possible D gene is TRBD1 (6 bases). CDR1 and CDR2 (germline): MNHEY, SVGAGI. The CDR3 spans 14 residues. Trimming removed 7 bases from V and 0 bases from J, with 11 bases in between. CDR3 bases: TGTGCCAGCAAGGACAGTCCTAGCACAGATACGCAGTATTTT. Translating it yields CASKDSPSTDTQYF.

CDR3 region: CASSLQGGDTGELFF. In DNA form, the CDR3 reads TGCGCCAGCAGCCTACAGGGAGGGGACACCGGGGAGCTGTTTTTT. V gene TRBV5-1 combines with J gene TRBJ2-2; possible D gene TRBD2, 7 bases. Trimming removed 4 bases at V and 3 bases at J, with 13 bases between. CDR3 length equals 15 residues. Germline V gene data show CDR1 as SGHRS and CDR2 as YFSETQ.

This rearrangement joins TRBV11-3 to TRBJ2-2; D may be TRBD2 (7 bases). Trimming cost V 2 bases and J 5 bases, with 15 bases left between them. Germline values: CDR1 SGHNT, CDR2 YENEEA. CDR3 length equals 16 residues. This CDR3 reads CASSLTGGLGTGELFF. CDR3 nucleotides: TGTGCCAGCAGCTTAACCGGGGGGCTAGGGACCGGGGAGCTGTTTTTT.

Notes on this clone: At the DNA level, this CDR3 is encoded by other sequences in the same sample as well. The gene calls are TRBV6-5 and TRBJ1-4, with D hard to call. V was trimmed by 3 bases and J by 3 bases, leaving 11 bases between them. There are 15 residues in the CDR3. Germline loops: CDR1 MNHEY, CDR2 SVGAGI. CDR3 in DNA: TGTGCCAGCAGTTATCTTGAGGCGCCTAATGAAAAACTGTTTTTT. This codes for CASSYLEAPNEKLFF.

V and J are TRBV12-5 and TRBJ1-1; a possible D gene is TRBD1 (5 bases). Trimming pared 0 bases from V and 8 bases from J, leaving 16 bases between. The CDR3 runs 15 residues. Germline V gene data show CDR1 as LGHNT and CDR2 as FRNRAP. The CDR3 nucleotides read TGTGCTAGTGGTTTGGTTCTGGGGGGGAGAGCCGAAGCTTTCTTT. Translation: CASGLVLGGRAEAFF.

V and J are TRBV18 and TRBJ1-5, with D hard to call. With 4 bases removed from V and 0 bases from J, the gap between germline ends came to 7 bases. CDR3 length: 14 amino acids. From germline, CDR1 is KGHSH and CDR2 LQKENI. The chain's CDR3 is CASSQRYSNQPQHF. The CDR3 coding sequence is TGTGCCAGCTCACAGCGCTATAGCAATCAGCCCCAGCATTTT.

A single count supports this clone. The chain joins TRBV30 to TRBJ1-4; tentative D call: TRBD1 (5 bases). CDR3 length: 15 amino acids. V was trimmed by 2 bases and J by 6 bases, leaving 16 bases between them. The germline gives CDR1 GTSNPN, CDR2 SVGIG (reference sequence). The CDR3 sequence is CAWSPRGTEDEKLFF. The CDR3 DNA reads TGTGCCTGGAGTCCCCGGGGGACGGAGGATGAAAAACTGTTTTTT. Full variable domain (outside the CDR3, taken from reference TRBV30 and TRBJ1-4): SQTIHQWPATLVQPVGSPLSLECTVEGTSNPNLYWYRQAAGRGLQLLFYSVGIGQISSEVPQNLSASRPQDRQFILSSKKLLLSDSGFYLCAWSPRGTEDEKLFFGSGTQLSVL.

The chain joins TRBV30 to TRBJ2-7; D perhaps matches TRBD2 (6 bases). V lost 1 base, J lost 5 bases, and 12 bases lay in between. CDR1 and CDR2 from the germline V gene are GTSNPN and SVGIG (reference sequence). The CDR3 length is 13 residues. The DNA for the CDR3 is TGTGCCTGGAGTGGGACTACTCTAGACGAGCAGTACTTC. The encoded protein is CAWSGTTLDEQYF.

The genes are TRBV7-2 and TRBJ2-1, with D unclear. The V gene's germline CDR1 is SGHTA and CDR2 FQGNSA. The CDR3 contains 12 residues. The V gene lost 0 bases and the J gene lost 10 bases, with 7 bases spanning the gap. DNA for the CDR3: TGTGCCAGCAGCTTAGCGTCTGGCGAGCAGTTCTTC. It codes for CASSLASGEQFF.

In DNA, the CDR3 is TGTGCCAGCAGGCCTCCGGGACTAGCGGGGCTTACGCAGTATTTT. It codes for CASRPPGLAGLTQYF. The rearrangement links TRBV6-1 to TRBJ2-3; TRBD2 matches 13 bases. The CDR3 spans 15 residues. V was clipped by 6 bases and J by 8 bases; unmatched bases: 8. CDR1 and CDR2 (germline): MNHNS, SASEGT.

This clone was recorded at least ten times. The chain is built from TRBV13 and TRBJ2-7, with 15 bases lining up with TRBD2. CDR1 is PRHDT, CDR2 FYEKMQ, per germline (reference sequence). CDR3 length equals 15 residues. After removal of 4 bases from V and 5 bases from J, the junction contained 3 bases not matched to a gene. The CDR3 sequence is CASSSWTSGRDEQYF. In DNA, the CDR3 is TGTGCCAGCAGCTCCTGGACTAGCGGGAGGGACGAGCAGTACTTC.